A single sample gave rise to the 15 T cell receptor beta chains below, sequenced in a study of siplizumab effects on memory and regulatory T cells. Sequencing was performed with immunoSEQ multiplex PCR; in TCRdb, only in-frame clones are kept and a portion is missing. The sample lists roughly 75,000 clones; approximately 93% were seen once. Sequenced input: CD8+ T cells sorted from blood. The source of these receptors is a human donor in good health.

V is TRBV13 and J is TRBJ1-1; D is perhaps TRBD1 (6 bases). The CDR3 contains 13 residues. V was cut by 1 base and J by 11 bases, with 14 bases left in between. CDR1 and CDR2 (germline): PRHDT, FYEKMQ (reference sequence). The CDR3, as DNA: TGTGCCAGCAGCTTAGATGGGGGGCGCGGGGCTTTCTTT. Translating gives CASSLDGGRGAFF.

The genes are TRBV28 and TRBJ2-7; D is perhaps TRBD1 (5 bases). Germline loops: CDR1 MDHEN, CDR2 SYDVKM. The CDR3 contains 12 residues. Trimming cost V 6 bases and J 2 bases, with 8 bases left between them. The CDR3 spells CASRDRTYEQYF. The CDR3 DNA is TGTGCCAGCAGAGACAGAACCTACGAGCAGTACTTC.

V and J are TRBV19 and TRBJ1-5; unclear D gene. V lost 1 base and J 0 bases, leaving 13 bases between the germline ends. Germline V gives CDR1 LNHDA, CDR2 SQIVND (reference sequence). This CDR3 is 17 amino acids long. The CDR3 reads CASSIGGELGSNQPQHF. For the CDR3, the DNA is TGTGCCAGTAGTATAGGCGGGGAGCTCGGTAGCAATCAGCCCCAGCATTTT. The whole variable domain, remainder taken from reference TRBV19 and TRBJ1-5, is DGGITQSPKYLFRKEGQNVTLSCEQNLNHDAMYWYRQDPGQGLRLIYYSQIVNDFQKGDIAEGYSVSREKKESFPLTVTSAQKNPTAFYLCASSIGGELGSNQPQHFGDGTRLSIL.

This chain links TRBV4-3 with TRBJ1-5; D remains unclear. Germline V gene lookup returns CDR1 LGHNA and CDR2 YSLEER. Trimming pared 0 bases from V and 9 bases from J, leaving 12 bases between. The CDR3 totals 14 residues. The CDR3: CASSQDRRERPQHF. The CDR3 bases are TGCGCCAGCAGCCAAGATAGGAGAGAACGGCCCCAGCATTTT.

The V call is TRBV15, the J call TRBJ2-2; 12 bases agree with TRBD2. This CDR3 contains 20 residues. V was clipped by 0 bases and J by 1 base; unmatched bases: 9. Germline values: CDR1 LNHNV, CDR2 YYDKDF (reference sequence). CDR3 protein: CATSRDAASGGEVNTGELFF. CDR3 bases: TGTGCCACCAGCAGAGACGCGGCTAGCGGGGGGGAAGTGAACACCGGGGAGCTGTTTTTT.

The V gene is TRBV28, the J gene TRBJ1-5, with 9 bases identical to TRBD1. The CDR3 is 15 amino acids. With V trimmed by 8 bases and J by 2 bases, 7 bases remained unmatched. Germline V gene sequence: CDR1 MDHEN, CDR2 SYDVKM. The CDR3 loop is CASGDRVLGNQPQHF. The CDR3 DNA reads as TGTGCCAGCGGGGACAGGGTGTTGGGCAATCAGCCCCAGCATTTT.

The chain couples TRBV12-5 to TRBJ2-7; D possibly uses TRBD1 or TRBD2 (5 bases each). V gave up 1 base and J gave up 2 bases, with 9 bases separating them. CDR3 length equals 14 residues. Germline loops: CDR1 LGHNT, CDR2 FRNRAP. CDR3 protein: CASGLGDLTYEQYF. The CDR3 coding sequence is TGTGCTAGTGGTTTGGGGGACCTAACCTACGAGCAGTACTTC.

This clone was recorded once. This chain joins TRBV27 and TRBJ1-1; 7 bases align to TRBD1. CDR3 length: 16 residues. J gave up 1 base and V 4 bases, and 9 bases lay outside the gene matches. Germline V lookup: CDR1 MNHEY, CDR2 SMNVEV (reference sequence). The CDR3 reads CASSSRDRGSNTEAFF. The CDR3 DNA sequence: TGTGCCAGCAGTTCCCGGGACAGAGGATCGAACACTGAAGCTTTCTTT.

The V gene is TRBV4-1, the J gene TRBJ2-3; possible D gene TRBD1, 5 bases. Germline CDR1 and CDR2: MGHRA and YSYEKL. This CDR3 has 18 amino acids. The V and J ends lost 4 bases and 0 bases respectively, with 20 bases between them. The DNA of the CDR3 is TGCGCCAGCAGCCTCCCAGCCGGACACCAGCGAAGCACAGATACGCAGTATTTT. It is translated as CASSLPAGHQRSTDTQYF.

This clone showed up just once. Other DNA sequences in this specimen translate into the identical CDR3. The V and J genes are TRBV5-4 and TRBJ1-1; tentative D call: TRBD1 (5 bases). The CDR3 spans 12 residues. Germline-derived CDR1 and CDR2 are SGHNT and YYREEE (reference sequence). V was trimmed by 2 bases and J by 5 bases, leaving 7 bases between them. In DNA, the CDR3 is TGTGCCAGCAGCTTCGGGGGTACTGAAGCTTTCTTT. Protein: CASSFGGTEAFF. The complete variable domain, with remaining parts taken from reference TRBV5-4 and TRBJ1-1, reads ETGVTQSPTHLIKTRGQQVTLRCSSQSGHNTVSWYQQALGQGPQFIFQYYREEENGRGNFPPRFSGLQFPNYSSELNVNALELDDSALYLCASSFGGTEAFFGQGTRLTVV.

This sequence joins TRBV6-1 and TRBJ1-2; 7 bases are shared with TRBD1. Trimming removed 7 bases from V and 7 bases from J; junction bases left unmatched: 9. This CDR3 is built from 13 residues. CDR1 and CDR2 (germline): MNHNS, SASEGT. The CDR3 nucleotides are TGTGCCAGCAAGGTCCAGGGGGAAGGTGGCTACACCTTC. Protein: CASKVQGEGGYTF.

The chain has TRBV4-2 and TRBJ1-1; weak D call: TRBD1 (6 bases). The CDR3 has 15 amino acids. V lost 1 base, J lost 2 bases, and 11 bases lay in between. CDR1 is LGHNA and CDR2 is YNFKEQ in the germline V gene. CDR3 residues: CASSQGAGDNTEAFF. The DNA of the CDR3 is TGTGCCAGCAGCCAAGGGGCAGGGGACAACACTGAAGCTTTCTTT.

The genes are TRBV4-3 and TRBJ2-3, with 7 nucleotides matching TRBD2. Losses at the gene ends were 1 base for V and 0 bases for J; bases not matched to a gene: 4. The CDR3 has 16 residues. Germline CDR1 LGHNA, CDR2 YSLEER. The CDR3, as DNA: TGCGCCAGCAGCCAAGGGACGGGACTAAGCACAGATACGCAGTATTTT. Its translation: CASSQGTGLSTDTQYF.

V and J are TRBV2 and TRBJ2-7; TRBD1 agrees at 11 bases. Trimming removed 9 bases from V and 5 bases from J; junction bases left unmatched: 6. Germline V CDR1 and CDR2: SNHLY, FYNNEI. CDR3 length: 13 residues. The CDR3 loop reads CARTRDRGDEQYF. The CDR3, as DNA: TGTGCCAGGACCCGGGACAGGGGGGACGAGCAGTACTTC.

This clone was found once. The CDR3 region has the DNA TGTGCCAGCAGCCCTCCACCCCGGGGGGGTGAAACTGAAGCTTTCTTT. Protein sequence: CASSPPPRGGETEAFF. V usage is TRBV21-1 and J usage is TRBJ1-1. TRBV21-1 is a documented pseudogene. The CDR3 covers 16 residues.